This TCR beta chain was recovered during a study of identifying expanded T cells in peripheral blood. Assay used: immunoSEQ multiplex PCR; TCRdb lists only in-frame clones, some missing. The sample lists tens of thousands of clones, about 88% occurring once. This CDR3 contains 13 residues. V lost 5 bases and J 6 bases, leaving 11 bases between the germline ends. The germline gives CDR1 SGHRS, CDR2 YFSETQ. The receptor comes from a person aged 18 to 75 in good health. The sequenced material came from blood. The rearrangement joins TRBV5-1 to TRBJ2-2; maybe TRBD1 (6 bases). CDR3 coding DNA: TGCGCCAGCAGTGGGCAGGGGCCCGGGGAGCTGTTTTTT. Encoded protein: CASSGQGPGELFF. Combining the CDR3 with reference TRBV5-1 and TRBJ2-2 gives the whole variable domain KAGVTQTPRYLIKTRGQQVTLSCSPISGHRSVSWYQQTPGQGLQFLFEYFSETQRNKGNFPGRFSGRQFSNSRSEMNVSTLELGDSALYLCASSGQGPGELFFGEGSRLTVL.